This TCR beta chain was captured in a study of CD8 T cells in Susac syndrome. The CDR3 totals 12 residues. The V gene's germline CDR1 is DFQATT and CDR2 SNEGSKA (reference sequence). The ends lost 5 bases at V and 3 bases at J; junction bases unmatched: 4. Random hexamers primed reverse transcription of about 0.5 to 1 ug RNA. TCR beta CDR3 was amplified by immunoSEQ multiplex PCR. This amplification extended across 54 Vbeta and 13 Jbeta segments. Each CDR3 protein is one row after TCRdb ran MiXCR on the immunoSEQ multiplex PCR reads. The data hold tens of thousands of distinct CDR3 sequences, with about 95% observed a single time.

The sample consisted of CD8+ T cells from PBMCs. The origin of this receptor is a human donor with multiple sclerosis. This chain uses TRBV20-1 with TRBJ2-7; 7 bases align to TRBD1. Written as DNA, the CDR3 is TGCAGTGCTCAGGGACAGAACTACGAGCAGTACTTC. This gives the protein CSAQGQNYEQYF.